The next 31 T cell receptor beta chains were all read from a single sample in a study of CD8 T cells in Susac syndrome. Random hexamers primed reverse transcription of roughly 0.5 to 1 ug RNA. MiXCR, run by TCRdb on the immunoSEQ multiplex PCR reads, gives a single entry per CDR3 protein. This table holds approximately 110,000 distinct CDR3 sequences, over 90% found once. Sequencing used CD8+ T cells from PBMCs. All receptors derive from a human donor with multiple sclerosis.

The chain recombines TRBV4-1 with TRBJ2-7; TRBD2 aligns across 7 bases. V gave up 0 bases and J gave up 1 base; unmatched junction bases: 9. The CDR3 consists of 17 residues. CDR1 and CDR2 (germline): MGHRA, YSYEKL. The CDR3 sequence is CASSQDPGSSGSYEQYF. The CDR3 nucleotides read TGCGCCAGCAGCCAAGATCCGGGTTCTAGCGGATCCTACGAGCAGTACTTC.

The chain uses TRBV10-3 and TRBJ2-3, with D hard to call. CDR3 length: 11 amino acids. In germline, CDR1 is ENHRY, CDR2 SYGVKD. With 11 bases removed from V and 4 bases from J, the gap between germline ends came to 10 bases. The CDR3 DNA reads TGTGCCGCTAGACCCCCAGATACGCAGTATTTT. This encodes CAARPPDTQYF.

This chain links TRBV27 with TRBJ2-1; 8 bases line up with TRBD2. V was pared by 4 bases and J by 4 bases, with 3 bases of the junction left unmatched. Germline V gives CDR1 MNHEY, CDR2 SMNVEV (reference sequence). This CDR3 comprises 14 residues. CDR3 loop: CASSSGGGYNEQFF. CDR3 DNA: TGTGCCAGCAGTTCCGGGGGGGGGTACAATGAGCAGTTCTTC.

This clonotype showed up just a few times. The chain recombines TRBV5-6 with TRBJ2-5; no definite D call. The CDR3 is 13 residues long. V gave up 4 bases and J gave up 0 bases, with 7 bases separating them. CDR1 is SGHDT, CDR2 YYEEEE, per germline. The CDR3 DNA follows: TGTGCCAGCAGCGATACGTACCAAGAGACCCAGTACTTC. It codes for CASSDTYQETQYF. The variable domain in full, with the rest retrieved from reference TRBV5-6 and TRBJ2-5, is DAGVTQSPTHLIKTRGQQVTLRCSPKSGHDTVSWYQQALGQGPQFIFQYYEEEERQRGNFPDRFSGHQFPNYSSELNVNALLLGDSALYLCASSDTYQETQYFGPGTRLLVL.

The chain joins TRBV5-8 to TRBJ2-2, with TRBD1 identical over 7 bases. Trimming removed 7 bases from V and 4 bases from J; junction bases left unmatched: 10. This CDR3 has 15 residues. Germline CDR1 and CDR2: SGHTS and YDEGEE. The CDR3 DNA follows: TGTGCCAGCGGGAGAACAGGGGTCCTCACCGGGGAGCTGTTTTTT. Translated, it gives CASGRTGVLTGELFF.

V gene TRBV4-1 combines with J gene TRBJ2-2, with D perhaps TRBD1 (5 bases). The V gene's germline CDR1 is MGHRA and CDR2 YSYEKL. The V end lost 2 bases, the J end lost 8 bases, and 18 bases lay between the germline ends. There are 16 residues in the CDR3. CDR3 protein: CASSQISGLRVGELFF. The CDR3, as DNA: TGCGCCAGCAGCCAAATCTCAGGGCTCCGGGTAGGGGAGCTGTTTTTT.

Concerning this clonotype itself: Mismatch with germline at one junction end may stem from a read error. The rearrangement joins TRBV25-1 to TRBJ1-1; D possibly corresponds to TRBD1 (6 bases). In germline, CDR1 is MGHDK, CDR2 SYGVNS. The length of the CDR3 is 12 residues. The DNA for the CDR3 is TGTGCCAGCAGTGTTCGGGACACAGAAGCTTTCTTT. Its protein is CASSVRDTEAFF.

This clonotype was counted once. CDR3 loop: CASSMGQSSYNEQFF. The DNA for the CDR3 is TGTGCCAGCAGTATGGGACAGAGCTCCTACAATGAGCAGTTCTTC. The gene calls are TRBV6-4 and TRBJ2-1, with 7 bases lining up with TRBD1. Per the germline V gene, CDR1 is MRHNA and CDR2 is SNTAGT. CDR3 size: 15 residues. Trimming cost V 5 bases and J 0 bases; bases outside gene matches: 4.

The rearrangement joins TRBV6-4 to TRBJ2-2, with D possibly being TRBD1 (6 bases). In germline, CDR1 is MRHNA, CDR2 SNTAGT. The V end lost 2 bases, the J end lost 2 bases, and 6 bases lay between the germline ends. CDR3 length: 14 residues. The CDR3 bases are TGTGCCAGCAGTGACGGGACAAACACCGGGGAGCTGTTTTTT. Translation: CASSDGTNTGELFF.

The V gene is TRBV12-3 or TRBV12-4, the J gene TRBJ1-1, with 7 bases matching TRBD1. V lost 3 bases and J lost 3; bases outside the gene matches: 7. CDR3 size: 15 residues. CDR3 DNA: TGTGCCAGCAGTTTGTCGACAGGGAGGGACACTGAAGCTTTCTTT. Translating gives CASSLSTGRDTEAFF.

The chain has TRBV12-5 and TRBJ2-2; D remains ambiguous. Germline V gene sequence: CDR1 LGHNT, CDR2 FRNRAP. The CDR3 contains 14 residues. Trimming removed 2 bases at V and 8 bases at J, with 12 bases between. CDR3 in amino acids: CASGLLLPPGELFF. The CDR3 region has the DNA TGTGCTAGTGGTTTGCTCCTCCCGCCGGGGGAGCTGTTTTTT.

The J gene is TRBJ1-2, the V gene TRBV19; TRBD1 is a possible D gene (6 bases). V lost 8 bases and J 4 bases, leaving 14 bases between the germline ends. The CDR3 is 13 residues long. Germline V gives CDR1 LNHDA, CDR2 SQIVND (reference sequence). CDR3 residues: CASWETGFYGYTF. The CDR3 bases are TGTGCCAGTTGGGAGACAGGCTTCTATGGCTACACCTTC.

The V gene is TRBV7-9, the J gene TRBJ1-1; D gene unclear. This CDR3 has 13 residues. V was pared by 1 base and J by 2 bases, with 5 bases between. Germline CDR1 SEHNR, CDR2 FQNEAQ (reference sequence). The CDR3 spells CASSLDSNTEAFF. In DNA, the CDR3 is TGTGCCAGCAGCTTAGATTCCAACACTGAAGCTTTCTTT.

This clonotype was found once. The V call is TRBV30, the J call TRBJ1-2, with a weak D call TRBD1 (6 bases). V dropped 2 bases and J dropped 8 bases, with 18 bases sitting between them. Germline CDR1 GTSNPN, CDR2 SVGIG (reference sequence). This CDR3 contains 14 residues. CDR3 amino acids: CAWSSGRGIGGYTF. The CDR3 DNA is TGTGCCTGGAGTTCTGGCAGGGGTATCGGGGGCTACACCTTC.

The chain employs TRBV9 and TRBJ2-7; the D gene is possibly TRBD2 (6 bases). The CDR3 is 15 residues long. Germline CDR1 and CDR2: SGDLS and YYNGEE. Trimming removed 4 bases at V and 0 bases at J, with 14 bases between. DNA for the CDR3: TGTGCCAGCAGCCCCGACGCGGGGAGCTCCTACGAGCAGTACTTC. Its protein is CASSPDAGSSYEQYF.

This clonotype has more than one count but fewer than ten. The junction and the germline gene differ at one end; a read error may be behind it. The gene calls are TRBV28 and TRBJ1-2; weak D call: TRBD1 (5 bases). Germline V gene lookup returns CDR1 MDHEN and CDR2 SYDVKM. The CDR3 is 14 residues long. The CDR3 is CASSLSGQYYGYTF. For the CDR3, the DNA is TGTGCCAGCAGTTTGTCAGGGCAGTACTACGGCTACACCTTC.

V is TRBV11-2 and J is TRBJ2-1, with D tentatively TRBD2 (5 bases). CDR1 SGHAT and CDR2 FQNNGV come from the germline V gene. V was pared by 1 base and J by 0 bases, with 19 bases between. The CDR3 totals 19 residues. CDR3 sequence reads: CASSLGAVADFRSYNEQFF. In nucleotides, the CDR3 is TGTGCCAGCAGCTTAGGAGCCGTGGCGGACTTCCGCTCCTACAATGAGCAGTTCTTC.

The genes are TRBV13 and TRBJ1-2; D gene unclear. CDR1 and CDR2 (germline): PRHDT, FYEKMQ (reference sequence). The germline V and J ends were trimmed by 5 bases and 3 bases, with 13 bases remaining between them. There are 14 residues in the CDR3. CDR3 residues: CASSAKGSHYGYTF. In DNA, the CDR3 is TGTGCCAGCAGCGCCAAAGGCAGCCACTATGGCTACACCTTC. The whole variable domain, filled in from reference TRBV13 and TRBJ1-2, reads AAGVIQSPRHLIKEKRETATLKCYPIPRHDTVYWYQQGPGQDPQFLISFYEKMQSDKGSIPDRFSAQQFSDYHSELNMSSLELGDSALYFCASSAKGSHYGYTFGSGTRLTVV.

CDR3 amino acids: CASSYSRTGGLGVQETQYF. The CDR3 nucleotides read TGTGCCAGCAGTTACTCTCGGACAGGGGGCCTAGGGGTCCAAGAGACCCAGTACTTC. The chain employs TRBV6-2 or TRBV6-3 and TRBJ2-5; 11 nucleotides line up with TRBD1. CDR3 length: 19 amino acids. The V gene's germline CDR1 is MNHEY and CDR2 SVGEGT. Losses at the gene ends were 0 bases for V and 1 base for J; bases not matched to a gene: 10.

J is TRBJ2-7 and V is TRBV27; D uncertain. The CDR3 sequence is 14 residues long. The V gene's germline CDR1 is MNHEY and CDR2 SMNVEV (reference sequence). V lost 6 bases to trimming and J lost 0 bases, with 12 bases between them. The CDR3 protein is CASRSGIGSYEQYF. The CDR3 bases are TGTGCCAGCAGGTCCGGCATAGGCTCCTACGAGCAGTACTTC.

The V and J genes are TRBV13 and TRBJ1-2, with a possible D match to TRBD1 (5 bases). The length of the CDR3 is 16 residues. Trimming took 5 bases from V and 5 from J, leaving 21 bases between them. CDR1 and CDR2 (germline): PRHDT, FYEKMQ (reference sequence). The CDR3 DNA reads as TGTGCCAGCAGCAGCCGGGACGTGGGGCTTGGGTATGGCTACACCTTC. Encoded protein: CASSSRDVGLGYGYTF.

The chain couples TRBV20-1 to TRBJ2-7; D might be TRBD1 or TRBD2, each matching 6 bases. The germline gives CDR1 DFQATT, CDR2 SNEGSKA (reference sequence). The CDR3 is made up of 12 amino acids. CDR3 DNA sequence: TGCACCCCCGGAGGGGGGACCTACGAGCAGTACTTC. It encodes CTPGGGTYEQYF.

The V and J genes are TRBV7-9 and TRBJ2-7, with D unclear. CDR1 is SEHNR and CDR2 is FQNEAQ in the germline V gene (reference sequence). The length of the CDR3 is 12 residues. V lost 5 bases, J lost 9 bases, and 14 bases lay in between. CDR3 sequence reads: CASSLDGGGQYV. CDR3 coding DNA: TGTGCCAGCAGCCTTGATGGCGGCGGGCAGTACGTC.

The rearrangement joins TRBV3-1 to TRBJ1-2; 7 bases agree with TRBD1. The V gene's germline CDR1 is LGHDT and CDR2 YNNKEL (reference sequence). With 1 base clipped from V and 5 bases from J, the junction kept 4 bases outside the gene matches. The CDR3 extends over 14 amino acids. The CDR3 region is CASSQGTGVYGYTF. CDR3 sequence (DNA): TGTGCCAGCAGCCAAGGTACAGGGGTATATGGCTACACCTTC.

The V gene is TRBV4-1, the J gene TRBJ2-5; D might be TRBD1 (5 bases). The ends were cut back, 7 bases at V and 0 bases at J, with 21 bases in the middle. The germline gives CDR1 MGHRA, CDR2 YSYEKL. The CDR3 covers 17 residues. The CDR3 region has the DNA TGCGCCAGCACCCCTGACATGTGGGGCCGAAACCAAGAGACCCAGTACTTC. Protein sequence: CASTPDMWGRNQETQYF.

The V gene is TRBV4-1, the J gene TRBJ1-5, with D unclear. CDR3 size: 13 residues. V gave up 0 bases and J gave up 9 bases, with 9 bases separating them. From germline, CDR1 is MGHRA and CDR2 YSYEKL. CDR3 DNA: TGCGCCAGCAGCCAAGAGAAATGGGGGCCCCAGCATTTT. It translates to CASSQEKWGPQHF.

The V and J genes are TRBV4-1 and TRBJ2-5; D is perhaps TRBD2 (5 bases). V was pared by 1 base and J by 5 bases, with 11 bases between. CDR1 is MGHRA and CDR2 is YSYEKL in the germline V gene. There are 14 residues in the CDR3. The CDR3 DNA reads as TGCGCCAGCAGCCAAGTCGGGGATATGGAGACCCAGTACTTC. As protein: CASSQVGDMETQYF.

This clonotype was seen a single time. This chain joins TRBV6-1 and TRBJ2-7; the D is unclear. V was shortened by 0 bases and J by 4 bases, with 4 bases between the two germline ends. This CDR3 has 12 amino acids. In germline, CDR1 is MNHNS, CDR2 SASEGT. CDR3 protein: CASSEARYEQYV. The CDR3 nucleotides read TGTGCCAGCAGTGAAGCCAGATACGAGCAGTACGTC.

The chain links TRBV19 to TRBJ2-3; D is uncertain. The CDR3 consists of 15 residues. V was clipped by 3 bases and J by 1 base, with 11 bases between them. Germline CDR1 is LNHDA and CDR2 is SQIVND (reference sequence). The CDR3 nucleotides read TGTGCCAGTAGTATGGCGGACCTCCGCACAGATACGCAGTATTTT. It is translated as CASSMADLRTDTQYF.

The V gene is TRBV7-6, the J gene TRBJ1-5; D is possibly TRBD1 (5 bases). Germline V lookup: CDR1 SGHVS, CDR2 FNYEAQ. This CDR3 region has 16 residues. Trimming cost V 1 base and J 3 bases, with 13 bases left between them. The CDR3 loop is CASSLGSGLTNQPQHF. The CDR3 DNA sequence: TGTGCCAGCAGCTTAGGGTCGGGACTCACCAATCAGCCCCAGCATTTT.

The chain combines TRBV12-3 or TRBV12-4 with TRBJ1-1; D is undetermined. The V end was cut by 1 base, the J end by 3 bases, with 3 bases between. The CDR3 runs to 12 residues. DNA for the CDR3: TGTGCCAGCAGTTTAGGCCACACTGAAGCTTTCTTT. Encoded protein: CASSLGHTEAFF.